This TCR beta chain was obtained from a study of identifying expanded T cells in peripheral blood. Study-wide results and limits: Approximately two-week clone count variance significantly increased as total template count grew.

Here immunoSEQ multiplex PCR was the method, and the copy in TCRdb shows in-frame clones only, minus some. The table lists 90,000 to 100,000 clones, about nine tenths of them singletons, with approximately 4% in the top ten. In the case of this clone: No antigen is known for it.

The germline gives CDR1 SGHRS, CDR2 YFSETQ. The CDR3 is made up of 15 amino acids. The V gene end was trimmed by 0 bases and the J gene end by 5 bases; junction bases not matched to a gene: 6. This TCR derives from a person between 18 and 69 years old in good health. The rearrangement uses TRBV5-1 and TRBJ2-5, with 8 bases fitting TRBD2. Sequencing was performed on blood. The CDR3 coding sequence is TGCGCCAGCAGCTTGGAAGCGGGGGCAGGGGAGACCCAGTACTTC. Amino acids: CASSLEAGAGETQYF.